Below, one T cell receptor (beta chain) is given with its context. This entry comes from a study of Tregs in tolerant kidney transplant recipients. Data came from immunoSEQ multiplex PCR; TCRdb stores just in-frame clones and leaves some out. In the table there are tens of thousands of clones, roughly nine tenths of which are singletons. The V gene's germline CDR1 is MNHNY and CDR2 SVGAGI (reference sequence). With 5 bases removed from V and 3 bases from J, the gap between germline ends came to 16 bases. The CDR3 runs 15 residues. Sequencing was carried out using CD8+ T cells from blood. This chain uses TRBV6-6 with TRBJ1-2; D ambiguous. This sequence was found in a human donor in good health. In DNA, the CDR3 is TGTGCCAGCAGTCCGGACGTAAAAAACTACTATGGCTACACCTTC. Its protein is CASSPDVKNYYGYTF.